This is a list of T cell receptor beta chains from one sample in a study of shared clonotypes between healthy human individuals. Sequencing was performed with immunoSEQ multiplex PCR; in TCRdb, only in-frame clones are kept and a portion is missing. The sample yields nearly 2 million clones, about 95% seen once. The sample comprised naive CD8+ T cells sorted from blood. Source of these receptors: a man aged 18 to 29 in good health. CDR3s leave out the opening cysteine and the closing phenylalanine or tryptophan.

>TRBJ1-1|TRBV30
AWDEGAEAF
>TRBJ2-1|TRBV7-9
ASSSAAVSYNEQF
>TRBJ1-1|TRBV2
ASPFRREGDTEAF
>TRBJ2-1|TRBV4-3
ASSQDVPSRSSYNEQF
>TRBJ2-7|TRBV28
ASSLIGVQSYEQY
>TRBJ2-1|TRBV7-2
ASSRETSAVYNEQF
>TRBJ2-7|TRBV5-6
ASTEGRGYEQY
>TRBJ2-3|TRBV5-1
ASSLALAGGADTQY
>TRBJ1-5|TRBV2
ASSEFSGVGQGNQPQH
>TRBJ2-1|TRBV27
ASREQGVLNEQF
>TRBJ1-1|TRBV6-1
ASSGPGAEAF
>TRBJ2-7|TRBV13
ASSLTTSGAFYEQY
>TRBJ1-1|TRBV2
ASSEGHRNTEAF
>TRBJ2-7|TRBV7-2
ASSLGTGSAYEQY
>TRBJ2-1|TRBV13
ASSQDSHNEQF
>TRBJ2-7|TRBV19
ASSNHGYEQY
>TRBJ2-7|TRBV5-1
ASSLYADSEQY
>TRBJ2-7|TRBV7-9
ASSLGLAGDYEQY
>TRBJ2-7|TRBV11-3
ASSLGAGYEQY
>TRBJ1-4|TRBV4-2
ASERAHWTEKLF
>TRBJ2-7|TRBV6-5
ASSKPSGSSYEQY
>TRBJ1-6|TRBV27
ASSSGSVLGSPLH
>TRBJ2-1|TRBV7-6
ASSSRTGGSSYNEQF
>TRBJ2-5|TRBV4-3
ASSQDTITGDGETQY
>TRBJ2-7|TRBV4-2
ASSQGLITYEQY
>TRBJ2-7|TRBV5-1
ASSLIGYDEQY
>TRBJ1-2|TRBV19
ASSEPGQGIYGYT
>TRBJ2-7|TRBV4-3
ASSQEEGYEQY
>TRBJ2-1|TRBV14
ASSQEGLAAEEDEQF
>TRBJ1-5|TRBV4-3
ASSPWSGGDQPQH
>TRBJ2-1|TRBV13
ASSPGTSGYNEQF
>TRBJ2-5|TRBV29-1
SVLFGGLGRPQY
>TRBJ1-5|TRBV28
ASSPIPGTSDQPQH
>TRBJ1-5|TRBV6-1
ASSALRGRGANQPQH
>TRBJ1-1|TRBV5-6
ASSLGANTEAF
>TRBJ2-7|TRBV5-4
ASSLGQGSYEQY
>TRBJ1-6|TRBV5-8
ASSLPGSSPNSPLH
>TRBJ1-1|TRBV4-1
ASSLQSGPTTNTEAF
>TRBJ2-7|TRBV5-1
ASSLEGTDYEQY
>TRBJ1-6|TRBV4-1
ASSQEGQDNSPLH
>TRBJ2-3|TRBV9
ASSVARSTDTQY
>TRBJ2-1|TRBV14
ASSPSGTSGGASYNEQF
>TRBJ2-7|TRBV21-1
ASFFRERGRQKRCEQY
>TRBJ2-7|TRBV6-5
ASSYFWAGGGYEQY